This passage covers 30 T cell receptor beta chains from one sample sequenced in a study of T-cell memory formation after mild COVID-19. TCRdb re-analysed the 5' RACE reads in MiXCR, keeping a single row per CDR3 protein. Of roughly 510,000 distinct CDR3 sequences listed, roughly 17% were seen once; the top ten hold roughly 8%. The specimen was PBMCs or a T cell subset sorted from them (not recorded which). Every receptor here comes from an adult woman who had mild COVID-19 (a few samples of this study predate the infection). Cell type and time point are not known.

This clonotype was seen a few times. The V and J genes are TRBV5-1 and TRBJ2-5; no firm D call. The V and J ends lost 5 bases and 5 bases respectively, with 7 bases between them. The CDR3 is made up of 11 amino acids. Germline CDR1 and CDR2: SGHRS and YFSETQ. Here the CDR3 reads CASRLSETQYF. CDR3 DNA: TGCGCCAGCAGGCTTAGTGAGACCCAGTACTTC.

The V gene is TRBV24-1, the J gene TRBJ2-3, with no clear D. CDR1 and CDR2 (germline): KGHDR, SFDVKD. With 5 bases removed from V and 6 bases from J, the gap between germline ends came to 14 bases. CDR3 length: 14 amino acids. The CDR3 coding sequence is TGTGCCACCAGTGTTAGGGAACCCGGCGATACGCAGTATTTT. Translated, it gives CATSVREPGDTQYF.

The chain combines TRBV24-1 with TRBJ2-7; D uncertain. Trimming pared 2 bases from V and 0 bases from J, leaving 7 bases between. Germline V gives CDR1 KGHDR, CDR2 SFDVKD. The CDR3 is 14 residues long. DNA of the CDR3: TGTGCCACCAGTGATTCCATGGGCTCCTACGAGCAGTACTTC. This translates into CATSDSMGSYEQYF.

This chain joins TRBV5-1 and TRBJ2-7; tentatively, D is TRBD1 (6 bases). V was cut by 4 bases and J by 3 bases, with 20 bases left in between. The CDR3 runs 16 residues. The germline gives CDR1 SGHRS, CDR2 YFSETQ. CDR3 protein: CASSAASGVLIYEQYF. Written as DNA, the CDR3 is TGCGCCAGCAGCGCAGCTTCAGGGGTCCTAATCTACGAGCAGTACTTC.

The V gene is TRBV12-3 or TRBV12-4, the J gene TRBJ2-1, with TRBD2 as a possible D gene (6 bases). The CDR3 consists of 16 residues. V was clipped by 6 bases and J by 4 bases, with 19 bases between them. CDR3 DNA: TGTGCCAGCAGACCCCCCGGGACTCGAAATTACAATGAGCAGTTCTTC. It codes for CASRPPGTRNYNEQFF.

This rearrangement joins TRBV5-1 to TRBJ1-1, with no clear D. The CDR3 length is 16 residues. Germline-derived CDR1 and CDR2 are SGHRS and YFSETQ. The V and J ends lost 0 bases and 0 bases respectively, with 12 bases between them. The CDR3 here is CASSLEDGGMNTEAFF. In nucleotides, the CDR3 is TGCGCCAGCAGCTTGGAAGACGGCGGCATGAACACTGAAGCTTTCTTT.

The chain has TRBV24-1 and TRBJ2-5; 9 nucleotides agree with TRBD2. The CDR3 runs to 16 residues. V was pared by 3 bases and J by 7 bases, with 11 bases of the junction left unmatched. Germline V CDR1 and CDR2: KGHDR, SFDVKD. CDR3 nucleotide sequence: TGTGCCACCAGTGATACAAATAGCGGGAGTAAGAGGACCCAGTACTTC. Protein sequence: CATSDTNSGSKRTQYF.

This clonotype was counted a few times. This chain uses TRBV24-1 with TRBJ2-1, with TRBD1 as a possible D gene (6 bases). CDR1 is KGHDR, CDR2 SFDVKD, per germline. The CDR3 has 11 residues. Trimming took off 9 bases at V and 14 bases at J, with 16 bases between the two ends. In DNA form, the CDR3 reads TGTGCCACCCGACAGGCGAGCGAGGAGTTCTTC. Translation: CATRQASEEFF.

The chain recombines TRBV5-1 with TRBJ2-3, with 9 positions matching TRBD2. The germline V gene encodes CDR1 SGHRS and CDR2 YFSETQ. The trim removed 1 base at V and 4 bases at J, leaving 4 bases unmatched. The CDR3 has 15 residues. CDR3 bases: TGCGCCAGCAGCTTGCGAAGCGGGGGGTCAGATACGCAGTATTTT. This encodes CASSLRSGGSDTQYF.

In its sample, this clonotype was seen a few times. V gene TRBV2 combines with J gene TRBJ2-1; 11 bases are shared with TRBD2. With 2 bases clipped from V and 0 bases from J, the junction kept 15 bases outside the gene matches. The CDR3 sequence is 21 residues long. Germline values: CDR1 SNHLY, CDR2 FYNNEI. The CDR3 nucleotides are TGTGCCAGCAGTGAACGGCGTGCTTATAGCGGGAGGGCAAGCTCCTACAATGAGCAGTTCTTC. Protein sequence: CASSERRAYSGRASSYNEQFF.

This clonotype was counted between two and nine times. V gene TRBV25-1 combines with J gene TRBJ2-1; D call uncertain. The V gene's germline CDR1 is MGHDK and CDR2 SYGVNS. The CDR3 covers 11 residues. The V and J ends lost 7 bases and 7 bases respectively, with 8 bases between them. The CDR3: CASNDLNEQFF. In DNA, the CDR3 is TGTGCCAGCAACGACCTTAATGAGCAGTTCTTC.

This rearrangement joins TRBV12-3 or TRBV12-4 to TRBJ1-5; D uncertain. The CDR3 runs to 14 residues. V was cut by 6 bases and J by 4 bases, with 13 bases left in between. The CDR3 nucleotides are TGTGCCAGCAGCACCTCCCCCCAAAATCAGCCCCAGCATTTT. It yields the protein CASSTSPQNQPQHF.

V is TRBV12-3 or TRBV12-4 and J is TRBJ1-1, with D unclear. The CDR3 loop spans 13 amino acids. V was cut by 3 bases and J by 5 bases, with 10 bases left in between. CDR3 bases: TGTGCCAGCAGTTTCCCTGTGAGGACTGAAGCTTTCTTT. Translation: CASSFPVRTEAFF.

This clonotype was seen a handful of times. The chain joins TRBV6-5 to TRBJ2-6; no firm D call. The germline V gene encodes CDR1 MNHEY and CDR2 SVGAGI. This CDR3 region has 14 residues. Trimming cost V 0 bases and J 3 bases, with 3 bases left between them. Here the CDR3 DNA reads TGTGCCAGCAGTTACTCGGGTGGGGCCAACGTCCTGACTTTC. Its protein is CASSYSGGANVLTF.

The chain uses TRBV12-3 or TRBV12-4 and TRBJ2-7, with no clear D. V was cut by 2 bases and J by 6 bases, with 11 bases left in between. CDR3 length: 13 residues. CDR3 nucleotide sequence: TGTGCCAGCAGTTTATCCCACATCGGCGAGCAGTACTTC. It is translated as CASSLSHIGEQYF.

This chain connects TRBV6-2 or TRBV6-3 to TRBJ1-1, with TRBD1 identical over 9 bases. With 3 bases clipped from V and 2 bases from J, the junction kept 4 bases outside the gene matches. In germline, CDR1 is MNHEY, CDR2 SVGEGT. The CDR3 runs 15 residues. In nucleotides, the CDR3 is TGTGCCAGCAGTTATCGTACAGGGGGCAACACTGAAGCTTTCTTT. Protein product: CASSYRTGGNTEAFF.

This clonotype was seen at least ten times. The chain employs TRBV19 and TRBJ1-1; D might be TRBD1 (6 bases). The V end lost 7 bases, the J end lost 0 bases, and 12 bases lay between the germline ends. Germline CDR1 reads LNHDA; CDR2 reads SQIVND (reference sequence). The CDR3 totals 14 residues. Written as DNA, the CDR3 is TGTGCCAGTAAGGCCCAGGGGTTGAACACTGAAGCTTTCTTT. Residues: CASKAQGLNTEAFF.

The chain couples TRBV20-1 to TRBJ2-4; TRBD1 matches 10 bases. This CDR3 is 15 amino acids long. Germline assignment: CDR1 DFQATT and CDR2 SNEGSKA (reference sequence). Germline trimming cut 3 bases from V and 4 bases from J; bases unmatched to any gene: 6. CDR3 protein: CSASRGTGAKNIQYF. The DNA for the CDR3 is TGCAGTGCTAGTAGAGGGACAGGGGCAAAAAACATTCAGTACTTC.

The chain employs TRBV25-1 and TRBJ2-3, with D possibly matching TRBD2 (5 bases). The V end lost 4 bases, the J end lost 2 bases, and 10 bases lay between the germline ends. Per germline, CDR1 MGHDK and CDR2 SYGVNS. CDR3 length equals 14 residues. CDR3 in DNA: TGTGCCAGCAGTGCAGAGGGAAACACAGATACGCAGTATTTT. This gives the protein CASSAEGNTDTQYF.

This clonotype appeared a few times. As DNA, the CDR3 is TGCGCCAGCAGCTTGGCCGTTGAGCTCCACACTACGGGCAATGAGCAGTTCTTC. Translated: CASSLAVELHTTGNEQFF. The rearrangement joins TRBV5-1 to TRBJ2-1; D remains ambiguous. The CDR3 has 18 amino acids. Germline lookup yields CDR1 SGHRS and CDR2 YFSETQ. V was pared by 0 bases and J by 6 bases, with 22 bases between.

V usage is TRBV4-1 and J usage is TRBJ2-1; 8 bases line up with TRBD1. CDR3 length equals 15 residues. CDR1 is MGHRA, CDR2 YSYEKL, per germline. J gave up 5 bases and V 4 bases, and 7 bases lay outside the gene matches. Here the CDR3 DNA reads TGCGCCAGCAGCCTCCGACAGGGGTTGAACAATGAGCAGTTCTTC. It encodes CASSLRQGLNNEQFF.

The rearrangement links TRBV3-1 to TRBJ1-4; no reliable D call. Germline V gives CDR1 LGHDT, CDR2 YNNKEL (reference sequence). The CDR3 loop spans 17 amino acids. Trimming took 3 bases from V and 8 from J, leaving 22 bases between them. The CDR3 DNA sequence: TGTGCCAGCAGCCAGGGCTTAGTCGGGAATTTGTGGGAAAAACTGTTTTTT. This sequence encodes CASSQGLVGNLWEKLFF.

The V gene is TRBV6-5, the J gene TRBJ2-5; 8 nucleotides agree with TRBD2. Germline loops: CDR1 MNHEY, CDR2 SVGAGI. V lost 2 bases, J lost 5 bases, and 10 bases stayed unmatched. This CDR3 has 16 amino acids. The CDR3 sequence is CASSYRGGWGHETQYF. The CDR3 nucleotides read TGTGCCAGCAGTTACCGGGGGGGATGGGGGCACGAGACCCAGTACTTC.

The sample holds a few counts of this clonotype. The V call is TRBV28, the J call TRBJ1-2; D gene uncertain. Trimming removed 7 bases at V and 0 bases at J, with 6 bases between. Germline V gene sequence: CDR1 MDHEN, CDR2 SYDVKM. The length of the CDR3 is 12 residues. CDR3 sequence (DNA): TGTGCCAGCACAGGAACTAACTATGGCTACACCTTC. This encodes CASTGTNYGYTF.

This clonotype turned up a few times. The chain carries TRBV20-1 and TRBJ1-2, with 9 bases lining up with TRBD1. V trimming: 7 bases; J trimming: 5 bases; junction bases outside the gene matches: 11. CDR3 size: 14 residues. The germline V gene has CDR1 DFQATT and CDR2 SNEGSKA (reference sequence). CDR3 nucleotides: TGCAGTGTTAGCTTGGGACAGGGACTTTATGGCTACACCTTC. Translating it yields CSVSLGQGLYGYTF.

This clonotype appeared a few times. The chain is built from TRBV6-5 and TRBJ2-7; 15 positions match TRBD2. V trimming: 5 bases; J trimming: 5 bases; junction bases outside the gene matches: 13. CDR3 length: 18 residues. Germline-derived CDR1 and CDR2 are MNHEY and SVGAGI. CDR3 coding DNA: TGTGCCAGCAGTGTGCGGGGACTAGCGGGAGGCCCGTTGGACGAGCAGTACTTC. Amino acid sequence: CASSVRGLAGGPLDEQYF.

This clonotype was recorded a few times. The J gene is TRBJ1-2, the V gene TRBV5-4; 12 bases line up with TRBD1. Germline assignment: CDR1 SGHNT and CDR2 YYREEE (reference sequence). With 3 bases clipped from V and 7 bases from J, the junction kept 4 bases outside the gene matches. This CDR3 region has 14 residues. The CDR3 sequence is CASSWGQGASGYTF. CDR3 nucleotides: TGTGCCAGCAGCTGGGGACAGGGGGCAAGTGGCTACACCTTC.

This clonotype was counted only a few times. This chain links TRBV6-5 with TRBJ2-2; tentative D call: TRBD1 (5 bases). V gave up 3 bases and J gave up 1 base, with 12 bases separating them. The CDR3 runs to 16 residues. Germline V gene sequence: CDR1 MNHEY, CDR2 SVGAGI. CDR3 DNA: TGTGCCAGCAGTTATCTTCCTGACAGGAACACCGGGGAGCTGTTTTTT. It specifies CASSYLPDRNTGELFF.

V is TRBV27 and J is TRBJ2-7, with TRBD1 matching 10 bases. This CDR3 contains 15 residues. After removal of 6 bases from V and 7 bases from J, the junction contained 12 bases not matched to a gene. CDR1 and CDR2 (germline): MNHEY, SMNVEV (reference sequence). CDR3 residues: CASSPFSGTGVEQYF. The CDR3 DNA is TGTGCCAGCAGCCCTTTCTCCGGGACAGGGGTGGAGCAGTACTTC.

This clonotype has a count of ten or more. The chain uses TRBV7-6 and TRBJ2-5; D unresolved. The V gene's germline CDR1 is SGHVS and CDR2 FNYEAQ. This CDR3 is 13 amino acids long. Trimming left V 5 bases short and J 2 bases short, with 9 bases between. The CDR3 region is CASSTFLQETQYF. CDR3 DNA: TGTGCCAGCAGCACATTCCTGCAAGAGACCCAGTACTTC.